This paragraph reports one T cell receptor beta chain. Its target is not known. The entry originates in a study of cytomegalovirus exposure and HLA in healthy donors. General observations from the study: Cytomegalovirus-associated status was assigned to some 180 TCR beta chains. According to reports, the classifier identified cytomegalovirus status with high specificity and sensitivity.

This table comes from immunoSEQ multiplex PCR, and its TCRdb copy is limited to in-frame clones, with some not included. This table holds more than 85,000 clones, approximately 90% found once. The CDR3 is 16 amino acids. The V end lost 1 base, the J end lost 8 bases, and 17 bases lay between the germline ends. Germline V lookup: CDR1 SGHTA, CDR2 FQGNSA. The receptor was derived from a woman between 18 and 30 years old in good health and CMV-seronegative. Sequencing input: PBMCs. The chain recombines TRBV7-2 with TRBJ1-4; possibly TRBD1 for D (5 bases). The DNA of the CDR3 is TGTGCCAGCAGCTTAGTGGGGGGAGGGATCGGAGAAAAACTGTTTTTT. Residues: CASSLVGGGIGEKLFF.